This T cell receptor beta chain was documented in a study of T cell changes during pregnancy in multiple sclerosis. Measured with immunoSEQ multiplex PCR; TCRdb has only the in-frame clones, and not every one. Seen here are roughly 32,000 clones, 80% to 90% observed once, and the top ten hold 11%. The receptor was isolated from a female donor with multiple sclerosis, enrolled in a pregnancy study. Sequences were derived from CD8+ T cells from peripheral blood mononuclear cells, sampled in the third trimester of pregnancy.

CDR3 coding DNA: TGTGCCAGCAGCTTACGCGGGGGGCCTGGCTCCTACGAGCAGTACTTC. Translating gives CASSLRGGPGSYEQYF. The rearrangement joins TRBV7-2 to TRBJ2-7, with 8 bases lining up with TRBD2. The V gene end was trimmed by 2 bases and the J gene end by 0 bases; junction bases not matched to a gene: 6. CDR3 size: 16 residues. Germline V gene sequence: CDR1 SGHTA, CDR2 FQGNSA.